Described below is a single TCR beta chain sequence and its context. As yet, its antigen is unknown. This specimen comes from a study of T cell repertoires in cytomegalovirus infection. TCRdb redid the calling of the reads with MiXCR, one entry per CDR3 protein. The data contain just under 500,000 distinct CDR3 sequences, around a third of them seen just once; the ten biggest clones take up about 17%. Source: cultured PBMCs, taken from culture after CMV antigen stimulation. This receptor was identified in a human donor in good health (CMV status not recorded). Some clones in this sample may be carry-over from other donors' samples.

This CDR3 is CASRSNGELFF. For the CDR3, the DNA is TGTGCCAGCAGATCAAACGGGGAGCTGTTTTTT. The gene calls are TRBV27 and TRBJ2-2; D not certain. Trimming left V 6 bases short and J 7 bases short, with 6 bases between. CDR3 length equals 11 residues. Germline assignment: CDR1 MNHEY and CDR2 SMNVEV (reference sequence).